One and the same sample provided the 2 T cell receptor beta chains below, sequenced in a study of beta chain features in type 1 diabetes. Overall study findings and caveats: Significant though moderate, a shortening of TCRB CDR3s appeared in all four CD4+ subsets of Type 1 diabetes patients.

As every portion of the isolated RNA was reverse transcribed, the sequencing read expressed TCRB transcripts. Data came from immunoSEQ multiplex PCR; TCRdb stores just in-frame clones and leaves some out. This table holds hundreds of thousands of clones, roughly an eighth found once. For these receptors, no antigen is known. Sample: naive CD4+ T cells from blood. The receptor set was obtained from a young man with type 1 diabetes.

This clone was seen only a few times. V is TRBV5-4 and J is TRBJ1-2; unclear D gene. Trimming left V 0 bases short and J 1 base short, with 4 bases between. Germline V gene data show CDR1 as SGHNT and CDR2 as YYREEE (reference sequence). There are 13 residues in the CDR3. CDR3 DNA: TGTGCCAGCAGCTTGGCGGATAACTATGGCTACACCTTC. Protein product: CASSLADNYGYTF.

The rearrangement links TRBV30 to TRBJ1-2; TRBD1 aligns across 9 bases. CDR3 length: 14 residues. V dropped 8 bases and J dropped 7; count of bases not matched to a gene: 14. From germline, CDR1 is GTSNPN and CDR2 SVGIG (reference sequence). CDR3 bases: TGTGCCAGCTGGGACAGGGAAATAAGGGGTGGCTACACCTTC. It specifies CASWDREIRGGYTF.